This TCR beta chain was identified during a study of siplizumab effects on memory and regulatory T cells (dated by TCRdb to the late 2010s). About the study as a whole: Paired mixed lymphocyte reactions were run with siplizumab at approximately 0.98 ug/mL and without drug, across fewer than ten responder-stimulator pairs. The study looked at the effect of siplizumab, an anti-CD2 antibody, on alloreactive T-cell subsets in allogeneic mixed lymphocyte reactions made from human PBMCs. Broad study findings and their caveats: Because sequences at frequencies below about 10^-5 were poorly captured, only a minor fraction of alloreactive clones could be mapped back to unstimulated subsets. Of the alloreactive CD4+ clones that could be mapped, the Treg-derived share averaged approximately 69% with siplizumab compared with 25% to 30% in control reactions. Roughly 80-97% of proliferating CD4+ or CD8+ clones could not be assigned a naive or memory phenotype. Unstimulated naive T cells appeared more diverse than memory T cells, and naive cells seemed to contribute substantially to the alloresponse. The cumulative frequency of alloreactive sequences that could be traced back to unstimulated CD4+ memory T cells was significantly reduced by siplizumab. No functional confirmation was obtained for the suppressive function of proliferating Tregs from siplizumab cultures.

Library preparation was by the immunoSEQ multiplex PCR assay. Each sample had 80,000 to 100,000 TCR templates assayed by the deep sequencing platform. Genomic DNA extracted from sorted T cells was used for TCRbeta CDR3 sequencing. On the authors' methods: The R programming language was used for the clonal analysis of the TCRbeta CDR3 data. Alloreactive CD4+ and CD8+ clones were identified by comparing unstimulated samples to CFSE-low samples taken after the reaction. Alloreactive CD4+ clones were assigned to regulatory or non-regulatory origin by matching sequences to sorted unstimulated Treg and non-Treg repertoires. As stored in TCRdb, this immuneACCESS dataset retains in-frame rearrangements with V and J assigned. A fraction of the clones does not appear; measured against another copy, unresolved V genes explain less than half of the discrepancy, and the remainder lacks a known reason. V, J and clone size were drawn from that table, and D and trimming were deduced from the DNA. The sample data list 15,000 or so clones, and 35% to 45% of these were observed just once. In total, the top ten clones hold approximately 8% of the sample.

Cells from the mixed lymphocyte reactions were cocultured for about six days at 37 degrees C. Responder PBMCs were labelled with CFSE and stimulator PBMCs were labelled with Violet Dye, after which the responder and stimulator PBMCs were mixed at a 1:1 ratio. Sorted unstimulated T cells, along with proliferating T cells recovered from mixed lymphocyte reactions, underwent TCRbeta CDR3 sequencing. Fresh whole blood from about 10 HLA-typed healthy donors served as the source for isolating PBMCs. For TCR sequencing, responder T cells that had proliferated and were CFSE-low were FACS-sorted once the mixed lymphocyte reaction was over. Of note for this clone: Its antigen target is currently unknown. Base quality data are lacking; no much larger clone is found one base away.

The V end loses 2 bases and the J end loses 6 bases, and a stretch of 17 bases separates them. The CDR3 numbers 16 residues from cysteine through phenylalanine. The read is trimmed to its CDR3 DNA, 48 bases read in frame from base 1. CDR1 and CDR2, looked up from the germline V gene, are SGHTS and YDEGEE. The sample consisted of CFSE-low (dividing) CD4+ T cells sorted from an allogeneic mixed lymphocyte reaction. Rearrangement joined TRBV5-8 to TRBJ2-2; TRBD2 is a possible D gene, resting on 6 matching bases. The origin of this receptor is a human donor in good health; the cells came from an allogeneic mixed lymphocyte reaction. Some clones in this sample may be carry-over from other donors' samples. The DNA sequence is given as TGTGCCAGCAGCTTTTCCCGGGACTTAACCTCCGGGGAGCTGTTTTTT. Translated, this gives CASSFSRDLTSGELFF.